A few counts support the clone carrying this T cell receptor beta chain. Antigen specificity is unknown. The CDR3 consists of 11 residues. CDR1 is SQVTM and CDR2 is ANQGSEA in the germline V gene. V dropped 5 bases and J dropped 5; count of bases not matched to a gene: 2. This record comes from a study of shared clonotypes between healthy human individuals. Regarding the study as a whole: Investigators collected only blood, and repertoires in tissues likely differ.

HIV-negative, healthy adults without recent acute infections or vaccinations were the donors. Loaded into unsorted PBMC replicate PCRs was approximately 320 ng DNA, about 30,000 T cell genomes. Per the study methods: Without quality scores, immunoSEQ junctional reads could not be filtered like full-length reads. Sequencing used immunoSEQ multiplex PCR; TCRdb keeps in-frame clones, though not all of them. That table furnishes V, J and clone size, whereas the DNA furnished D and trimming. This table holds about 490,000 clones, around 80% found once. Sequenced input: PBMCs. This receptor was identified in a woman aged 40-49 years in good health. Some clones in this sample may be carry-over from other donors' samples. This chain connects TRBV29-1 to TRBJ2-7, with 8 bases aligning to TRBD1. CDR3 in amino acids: CSVMTGDEQYF. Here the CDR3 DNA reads TGCAGCGTTATGACAGGGGACGAGCAGTACTTC.